This record concerns one TCR beta chain sequence. The germline V gene encodes CDR1 MDHEN and CDR2 SYDVKM. The CDR3 runs to 12 residues. The ends were cut back, 3 bases at V and 5 bases at J, with 7 bases in the middle. This entry comes from a study of CD8+ T cells in alopecia areata. Reverse transcription of extracted RNA yielded cDNA, which provided the sequencing template. TCRdb keeps only in-frame clones here, not all; method: immunoSEQ multiplex PCR. The sample shows roughly 130,000 clones, roughly 61% of them seen only once. The clonotype originates from a human donor with alopecia areata. The sequencing here drew on CD4+ T cells sorted from blood, taken at week 0. The V and J genes are TRBV28 and TRBJ1-1; D unresolved. The CDR3 reads CASSFGWTEAFF. The CDR3 DNA reads as TGTGCCAGCAGTTTCGGGTGGACTGAAGCTTTCTTT.